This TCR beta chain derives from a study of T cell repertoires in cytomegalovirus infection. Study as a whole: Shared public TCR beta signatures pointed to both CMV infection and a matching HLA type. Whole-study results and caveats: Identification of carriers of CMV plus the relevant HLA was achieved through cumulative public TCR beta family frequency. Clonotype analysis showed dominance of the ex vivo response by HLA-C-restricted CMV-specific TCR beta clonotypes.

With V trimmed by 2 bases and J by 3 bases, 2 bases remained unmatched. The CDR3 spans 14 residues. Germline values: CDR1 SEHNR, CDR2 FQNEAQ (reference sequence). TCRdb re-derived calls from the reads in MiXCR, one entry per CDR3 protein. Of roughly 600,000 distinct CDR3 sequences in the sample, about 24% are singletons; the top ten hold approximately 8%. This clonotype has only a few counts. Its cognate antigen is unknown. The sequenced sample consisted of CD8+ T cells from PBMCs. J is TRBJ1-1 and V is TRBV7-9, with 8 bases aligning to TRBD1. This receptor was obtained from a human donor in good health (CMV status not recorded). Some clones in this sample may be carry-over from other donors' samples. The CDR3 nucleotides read TGTGCCAGCAGCTTACCACAGGGGGACACTGAAGCTTTCTTT. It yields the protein CASSLPQGDTEAFF.